The 18 T cell receptor beta chains presented below share a single source sample, sequenced in a study of T cells in Graves' hyperthyroidism and ophthalmopathy. Regions amplified from RNA transcripts were the TCR beta CDR3 regions. The HTBI set primed first-round TCR CDR3 RT-PCR. TCRdb called the multiplex PCR reads again in MiXCR, with one record for every CDR3 protein. The table records 730,000 or so distinct CDR3 sequences, about 17% of them present only once. Sample: blood. Every receptor here comes from a woman aged 45-65 years with Graves' hyperthyroidism that later progressed to Graves' ophthalmopathy.

As for this clonotype: The final CDR3 position lacks the conserved phenylalanine or tryptophan, pointing to a likely read error. V gene TRBV7-9 combines with J gene TRBJ1-5, with D maybe TRBD1 (6 bases). V gave up 2 bases and J gave up 5 bases, with 10 bases separating them. The CDR3 spans 14 residues. From germline, CDR1 is SEHNR and CDR2 FQNEAQ (reference sequence). CDR3 region: CASSLTGADQPQHS. The CDR3 DNA follows: TGTGCCAGCAGCTTAACGGGGGCGGATCAGCCCCAGCATTCT.

This chain links TRBV2 with TRBJ1-3, with D possibly being TRBD1 (5 bases). V lost 7 bases and J lost 5, with 15 bases in between. The V gene's germline CDR1 is SNHLY and CDR2 FYNNEI. This CDR3 is 14 amino acids long. CDR3 loop: CASKWQGERNTIYF. In nucleotides, the CDR3 is TGTGCCAGCAAGTGGCAGGGCGAACGAAACACCATATATTTT.

In this sample, this clonotype turned up many times. The J gene is TRBJ2-3, the V gene TRBV7-9, with 9 bases aligning to TRBD2. Per germline, CDR1 SEHNR and CDR2 FQNEAQ (reference sequence). Germline trimming cut 7 bases from V and 0 bases from J; bases unmatched to any gene: 5. This CDR3 has 15 residues. The CDR3 region has the DNA TGTGCCAGCACTAGCGGGGACTTTAGCACAGATACGCAGTATTTT. Protein product: CASTSGDFSTDTQYF.

This clonotype was counted at least ten times. The rearrangement links TRBV12-3 or TRBV12-4 to TRBJ1-5; D is ambiguous. The ends were cut back, 4 bases at V and 3 bases at J, with 13 bases in the middle. The CDR3 contains 15 residues. CDR3 amino acids: CASSSKHSFNQPQHF. In DNA, the CDR3 is TGTGCCAGCAGTTCCAAGCACAGCTTCAATCAGCCCCAGCATTTT.

In its sample, this clonotype was seen a few times. This sequence joins TRBV27 and TRBJ2-1, with 7 bases that match TRBD2. J lost 8 bases, V lost 10 bases, and 8 bases had no gene match. Per germline, CDR1 MNHEY and CDR2 SMNVEV (reference sequence). The CDR3 runs to 12 residues. The CDR3 loop reads CATAAGVDEQFF. DNA for the CDR3: TGTGCCACGGCCGCGGGGGTGGATGAGCAGTTCTTC.

This clonotype was detected only a few times. This chain links TRBV7-9 with TRBJ1-2; D may be TRBD1 (5 bases). Trimming took 2 bases from V and 7 from J, leaving 11 bases between them. Germline CDR1 reads SEHNR; CDR2 reads FQNEAQ (reference sequence). The CDR3 sequence is 13 residues long. The CDR3 region has the DNA TGTGCCAGCAGCTTATTAGGGGAAGGTGGCTACACCTTC. Amino acids: CASSLLGEGGYTF.

V gene TRBV20-1 combines with J gene TRBJ1-5; 8 bases agree with TRBD1. CDR1 and CDR2 (germline): DFQATT, SNEGSKA (reference sequence). Trimming removed 6 bases from V and 5 bases from J; junction bases left unmatched: 6. This CDR3 is 13 amino acids long. The CDR3 here is CSAVGQADQPQHF. The CDR3 coding sequence is TGCAGTGCCGTGGGACAGGCCGATCAGCCCCAGCATTTT.

This chain links TRBV5-5 with TRBJ1-3; D gene unclear. The CDR3 contains 15 residues. Trimming stripped 2 bases from V and 2 bases from J, with 11 bases between. CDR1 and CDR2 (germline): SGHKS, YYEKEE (reference sequence). The DNA of the CDR3 is TGTGCCAGCAGCTTAACAGCTTTCCCTGGAAACACCATATATTTT. Residues: CASSLTAFPGNTIYF.

The chain uses TRBV29-1 and TRBJ2-2, with D maybe TRBD2 (5 bases). V dropped 4 bases and J dropped 6 bases, with 12 bases sitting between them. The length of the CDR3 is 13 residues. CDR1 and CDR2 (germline): SQVTM, ANQGSEA. In DNA, the CDR3 is TGCAGCGTTGCCCAGGCGGGTCCCGGGGAGCTGTTTTTT. Its protein product is CSVAQAGPGELFF.

The CDR3 protein is CSATGPDSYNSPLHF. DNA for the CDR3: TGCAGTGCTACCGGGCCCGACTCCTATAATTCACCCCTCCACTTT. The rearrangement joins TRBV20-1 to TRBJ1-6, with D unclear. Trimming shortened V by 4 bases and J by 0 bases, and 10 bases separated the two germline ends. There are 15 residues in the CDR3. Germline loops: CDR1 DFQATT, CDR2 SNEGSKA (reference sequence).

This clonotype has more than one count but fewer than ten. The CDR3 region has the DNA TGCAGCGTCGTTGAGAGGGGCCGACGGTACTCTGGGGCCAACGTCCTGACTTTC. Protein product: CSVVERGRRYSGANVLTF. The chain joins TRBV29-1 to TRBJ2-6; possibly TRBD1 or TRBD2 for D (5 bases each). The CDR3 has 18 amino acids. Between the trimmed V and J ends, which lost 6 bases and 0 bases, there was a span of 21 bases. The germline gives CDR1 SQVTM, CDR2 ANQGSEA.

The chain uses TRBV10-1 and TRBJ2-1; weak D call: TRBD1 (5 bases). The V end lost 3 bases, the J end lost 6 bases, and 9 bases lay between the germline ends. CDR1 WNHNN and CDR2 SYGVQD come from the germline V gene (reference sequence). The CDR3 covers 13 residues. The CDR3 here is CASSEPDSNEQFF. The CDR3 DNA sequence: TGCGCCAGCAGTGAACCAGACAGCAATGAGCAGTTCTTC.

This clonotype was detected many times. The chain employs TRBV20-1 and TRBJ1-2, with a possible D match to TRBD1 (6 bases). V lost 2 bases to trimming and J lost 4 bases, with 17 bases between them. Looked up from germline, CDR1 is DFQATT and CDR2 is SNEGSKA (reference sequence). This CDR3 region has 15 residues. CDR3 coding DNA: TGCAGTGCTAGATCTCGGGACACCCAAGGCTATGGCTACACCTTC. This codes for CSARSRDTQGYGYTF.

This clonotype has a handful of counts. V and J are TRBV20-1 and TRBJ1-2, with D perhaps TRBD1 (5 bases). Germline CDR1 DFQATT, CDR2 SNEGSKA (reference sequence). The CDR3 sequence is 12 residues long. The V gene lost 6 bases and the J gene lost 2 bases, with 10 bases spanning the gap. The CDR3 sequence: CSAPRGNYGYTF. The CDR3 DNA follows: TGCAGTGCCCCGCGGGGGAACTATGGCTACACCTTC.

V gene TRBV2 combines with J gene TRBJ2-3, with 14 bases identical to TRBD2. CDR1 and CDR2 from the germline V gene are SNHLY and FYNNEI. The CDR3 is 17 residues long. V lost 7 bases to trimming and J lost 4 bases; unmatched junction nucleotides: 10. The CDR3 bases are TGTGCCAGCATAAGGACTAGCGGGGGGTCGGGGTCAGATACGCAGTATTTT. Translating gives CASIRTSGGSGSDTQYF.

This clonotype was picked up many times. The V gene is TRBV6-1, the J gene TRBJ2-1, with TRBD2 matching 7 bases. Looked up from germline, CDR1 is MNHNS and CDR2 is SASEGT. This CDR3 contains 14 residues. V shed 6 bases, J shed 4 bases, and the junction held 6 bases outside the gene matches. As DNA, the CDR3 is TGTGCCAGCAGGAAGAGCGGGACTTACAATGAGCAGTTCTTC. Its protein is CASRKSGTYNEQFF.

V usage is TRBV5-8 and J usage is TRBJ2-5; 10 nucleotides agree with TRBD1. There are 18 residues in the CDR3. V lost 0 bases, J lost 0 bases, and 8 bases stayed unmatched. Germline CDR1 reads SGHTS; CDR2 reads YDEGEE. In DNA, the CDR3 is TGTGCCAGCAGCTTGGACCGCACCGGGACAGGGGACCAAGAGACCCAGTACTTC. As protein: CASSLDRTGTGDQETQYF.

The chain couples TRBV19 to TRBJ2-1; 15 nucleotides line up with TRBD2. Germline V CDR1 and CDR2: LNHDA, SQIVND (reference sequence). The CDR3 has 17 residues. V lost 3 bases, J lost 1 base, and 1 base stayed unmatched. The CDR3 DNA sequence: TGTGCCAGTAGTATCGGGACTAGCGGGGGGTCCTACAATGAGCAGTTCTTC. Amino acids: CASSIGTSGGSYNEQFF.